The clone carrying this T cell receptor (beta chain) was observed a handful of times. Its antigen is as yet unknown. The donors comprised healthy bone marrow donors. These data originate in a study of cytomegalovirus exposure and HLA in healthy donors. General observations from the study: TCR beta chains numbering more than 150 were designated cytomegalovirus-associated. There were a few CMV-associated chains whose specificity for CMV antigens was confirmed in vitro.

Use of 60 Vbeta and 13 Jbeta primers characterized the PCR. Generated by immunoSEQ multiplex PCR, the TCRdb table keeps only in-frame clones and is missing some. This sample carries 100,000 to 150,000 clones, about 83% of them seen once, and the ten largest clones take 3.6%. This sequence was found in a woman in her forties in good health and CMV-seropositive. Sequenced: PBMCs.

The CDR3 region is CASSPERRGNTGELFF. CDR3 coding DNA: TGTGCCAGCAGCCCGGAACGGCGGGGGAACACCGGGGAGCTGTTTTTT. V and J are TRBV9 and TRBJ2-2, with D maybe TRBD2 (6 bases). Germline CDR1 reads SGDLS; CDR2 reads YYNGEE. The germline V and J ends were trimmed by 4 bases and 1 base, with 14 bases remaining between them. This CDR3 spans 16 amino acids.